A selection of T cell receptor beta chains follows, all from one sample in a study of shared clonotypes between healthy human individuals. Produced via immunoSEQ multiplex PCR; TCRdb's table is partial and in-frame only. The table lists roughly 700,000 clones, 74% of them singletons, with less than 2% in the top ten. The sample comprised memory CD4+ T cells sorted from blood. These TCRs come from a woman in her 30s in good health. CDR3s include the opening cysteine and the closing phenylalanine or tryptophan. The D gene is left open where the match is weak. Size is omitted from some rows. Given values are once, few, many or a class for expanded clones.

>NA|TRBV5-4|TRBJ2-7|NA
CASSSLLGYEQYF
TGTGCCAGCAGCTCCCTTCTCGGATACGAGCAGTACTTC
>NA|TRBV28|TRBJ1-2|TRBD1
CASRRFTGDEKGYTF
TGTGCCAGCAGACGTTTTACAGGGGATGAGAAAGGCTACACCTTC
>NA|TRBV7-2|TRBJ1-4|NA
CASSLVPGAANEKLFF
TGTGCCAGCAGCTTAGTTCCGGGGGCGGCTAATGAAAAACTGTTTTTT
>many|TRBV5-5|TRBJ2-1|TRBD2
CASRDLAGVQFF
TGTGCCAGCAGGGACCTAGCGGGAGTGCAGTTCTTC
>NA|TRBV7-9|TRBJ2-2|NA
CASSGTSSDGVLFF
TGTGCCAGCAGCGGCACTAGCTCCGATGGTGTACTGTTTTTT
>NA|TRBV7-3|TRBJ2-2|NA
CASAQGLNTGELFF
TGTGCCAGCGCCCAGGGGTTGAACACCGGGGAGCTGTTTTTT
>NA|TRBV4-2|TRBJ2-1|NA
CASTHLASSYNEQFF
TGTGCCAGCACCCACCTGGCGAGCTCCTACAATGAGCAGTTCTTC
>NA|TRBV28|TRBJ2-1|NA
CASSLRRDEQFF
TGTGCCAGCAGTTTACGGCGGGATGAGCAGTTCTTC
>NA|TRBV6-5|TRBJ2-5|NA
CASSYSPEAAQETQYF
TGTGCCAGCAGTTACTCTCCCGAGGCAGCTCAAGAGACCCAGTACTTC
>NA|TRBV30|TRBJ2-3|NA
CAWRAFAESTDTQYF
TGTGCCTGGAGGGCATTTGCGGAGAGCACAGATACGCAGTATTTT
>NA|TRBV5-1|TRBJ2-7|TRBD2
CASSLLGLAVRGEQYF
TGCGCCAGCAGCTTGTTAGGACTAGCGGTGCGCGGCGAGCAGTACTTC
>NA|TRBV15|TRBJ2-3|TRBD1
CATSIGTGGDTQYF
TGTGCCACCAGCATCGGGACAGGGGGAGATACGCAGTATTTT
>NA|TRBV9|TRBJ2-3|TRBD2
CASSGRRQLAGSTDTQYF
TGTGCCAGCAGCGGACGTCGGCAGTTAGCGGGTTCCACAGATACGCAGTATTTT
>NA|TRBV5-1|TRBJ2-3|NA
CASSPGLARDTQYF
TGCGCCAGCAGCCCCGGCCTGGCTAGAGATACGCAGTATTTT
>once|TRBV4-1|TRBJ2-1|TRBD2
CASSLSDGTSQHKQFF
TGCGCCAGCAGCCTTTCGGACGGGACTAGCCAGCACAAGCAGTTCTTC
>once|TRBV7-6|TRBJ1-3|NA
CASSPRSGLSSGNTIYF
TGTGCCAGCAGCCCGCGGTCGGGGCTGAGCTCTGGAAACACCATATATTTT
>NA|TRBV19|TRBJ1-5|TRBD1
CASIRTGGGNQPQHF
TGTGCCAGTATTCGGACAGGGGGAGGCAATCAGCCCCAGCATTTT
>NA|TRBV5-1|TRBJ2-5|TRBD1
CASSRTGGLQETQYF
TGCGCCAGCAGCCGTACAGGGGGCCTCCAAGAGACCCAGTACTTC
>NA|TRBV5-1|TRBJ2-7|NA
CASSLGAQIYEQYF
TGCGCCAGCAGCTTGGGGGCCCAAATCTACGAGCAGTACTTC
>NA|TRBV28|TRBJ2-5|NA
CASSPLRQGVQETQYF
TGTGCCAGCAGTCCCCTCCGCCAGGGCGTCCAAGAGACCCAGTACTTC
>once|TRBV10-1|TRBJ2-1|TRBD1
CASRRDSWGNEQFF
TGCGCCAGCAGACGGGACAGCTGGGGGAATGAGCAGTTCTTC
>NA|TRBV28|TRBJ2-2|NA
CASSPLTFPTGELFF
TGTGCCAGCAGCCCCTTGACATTTCCCACCGGGGAGCTGTTTTTT
>NA|TRBV29-1|TRBJ1-2|TRBD1
CSTQTGFDGYGYTF
TGCAGCACTCAGACAGGGTTTGACGGCTATGGCTACACCTTC
>NA|TRBV4-2|TRBJ1-3|NA
CASSQGGQTGNTIYF
TGTGCCAGCAGCCAAGGTGGGCAGACTGGAAACACCATATATTTT
>NA|TRBV7-9|TRBJ2-7|NA
CASSSSAGYEQYF
TGTGCCAGCAGCTCTAGCGCTGGCTACGAGCAGTACTTC
>few|TRBV11-3|TRBJ2-2|NA
CASSLRTEITGELFF
TGTGCCAGCAGCTTGAGGACAGAGATCACCGGGGAGCTGTTTTTT
>few|TRBV10-3|TRBJ2-1|NA
CAITPGLDNEQFF
TGTGCCATCACCCCGGGACTTGACAATGAGCAGTTCTTC
>NA|TRBV7-9|TRBJ2-1|TRBD2
CASSFPSGRARNEQFF
TGTGCCAGCAGCTTCCCTAGCGGGAGGGCCCGGAATGAGCAGTTCTTC
>NA|TRBV5-1|TRBJ1-2|NA
CASSLGDPNYGYTF
TGCGCCAGCAGCTTAGGGGACCCTAACTATGGCTACACCTTC
>NA|TRBV10-3|TRBJ2-4|TRBD1
CAISVDRDGNIQYF
TGTGCCATCAGTGTGGACAGGGACGGAAACATTCAGTACTTC
>NA|TRBV7-3|TRBJ1-2|NA
CASSLNGRGGYTF
TGTGCCAGCAGCTTAAATGGGAGGGGTGGCTACACCTTC
>few|TRBV7-2|TRBJ1-2|NA
CASSQGPTTNYGYTF
TGTGCCAGCAGCCAGGGACCTACGACCAACTATGGCTACACCTTC
>NA|TRBV20-1|TRBJ2-7|NA
CSAQTNIEQYF
TGCAGTGCGCAGACCAACATCGAGCAGTACTTC
>NA|TRBV28|TRBJ2-7|TRBD1
CASSFGQGNEQYF
TGTGCCAGCAGTTTCGGACAGGGGAACGAGCAGTACTTC
>NA|TRBV29-1|TRBJ2-5|TRBD2
CSVVGLAAPRETQYF
TGCAGCGTTGTAGGTCTAGCGGCCCCAAGGGAGACCCAGTACTTC
>NA|TRBV29-1|TRBJ2-3|TRBD2
CSVPRATSGHTDTQYF
TGCAGCGTTCCACGCGCGACTAGCGGGCACACAGATACGCAGTATTTT
>NA|TRBV27|TRBJ2-2|TRBD2
CASTRTSGITGELFF
TGTGCCAGCACAAGGACTAGCGGGATAACCGGGGAGCTGTTTTTT
>NA|TRBV19|TRBJ1-1|TRBD1
CASINRGESEAFF
TGTGCCAGTATCAACAGGGGAGAGAGTGAAGCTTTCTTT
>NA|TRBV6-1|TRBJ2-1|TRBD1
CASSVTGGRNEQFF
TGTGCCAGCAGTGTTACAGGGGGCAGGAATGAGCAGTTCTTC
>few|TRBV30|TRBJ1-2|NA
CAWSAGVGYTF
TGTGCCTGGAGTGCAGGGGTTGGCTACACCTTC
>NA|TRBV11-2|TRBJ2-6|NA
CASSPRRKSSGANVLTF
TGTGCCAGCAGCCCCCGTCGTAAGTCCTCTGGGGCCAACGTCCTGACTTTC
>NA|TRBV27|TRBJ2-2|NA
CASSLYNTGELFF
TGTGCCAGCAGTTTATACAACACCGGGGAGCTGTTTTTT
>NA|TRBV13|TRBJ2-7|NA
CASSSDTSSYEQYF
TGTGCCAGCAGCTCCGACACGAGCTCCTACGAGCAGTACTTC
>NA|TRBV7-2|TRBJ2-3|TRBD2
CASSRSGSRTDTQYF
TGTGCCAGCAGCCGGAGCGGGAGTCGCACAGATACGCAGTATTTT
>NA|TRBV10-3|TRBJ2-5|NA
CAISGEGRESTQYF
TGTGCCATCAGTGGAGAGGGGCGGGAATCGACCCAGTACTTC
>NA|TRBV7-9|TRBJ2-1|NA
CASSSGDTRSYNEQFF
TGTGCCAGCAGCTCAGGGGACACCCGCTCCTACAATGAGCAGTTCTTC
>once|TRBV28|TRBJ2-7|NA
CASSLAGPGEQYF
TGTGCCAGCAGTCTCGCGGGGCCCGGCGAGCAGTACTTC
>few|TRBV6-1|TRBJ1-5|TRBD1
CAGGVDRDQPQHF
TGTGCCGGAGGTGTTGACAGGGATCAGCCCCAGCATTTT
>NA|TRBV5-1|TRBJ1-1|NA
CASSPGGLNTEAFF
TGCGCCAGCTCCCCGGGGGGGTTGAACACTGAAGCTTTCTTT
>NA|TRBV5-6|TRBJ2-5|TRBD1
CASSLGTEETQYF
TGTGCCAGCAGCTTAGGGACAGAAGAGACCCAGTACTTC
>NA|TRBV7-2|TRBJ2-1|TRBD2
CASSRSGLTYNEQFF
TGTGCCAGCAGCCGTAGCGGGTTAACCTACAATGAGCAGTTCTTC
>NA|TRBV19|TRBJ2-4|NA
CASSTNTGAGIQYF
TGTGCCAGTAGTACTAACACCGGGGCTGGCATTCAGTACTTC
>NA|TRBV25-1|TRBJ2-2|TRBD1
CASSERGTANTGELFF
TGTGCCAGCAGTGAAAGAGGGACAGCGAACACCGGGGAGCTGTTTTTT
>once|TRBV7-2|TRBJ2-3|NA
CASSRGGLREVMTQYF
TGTGCCAGCAGCCGCGGGGGCCTCCGGGAGGTGATGACGCAGTATTTT
>NA|TRBV6-1|TRBJ1-3|NA
CASRNPGATGNTIYF
TGTGCCAGCAGGAATCCCGGGGCCACTGGAAACACCATATATTTT
>NA|TRBV5-1|TRBJ2-3|TRBD2
CASSLGTSPPDTQYF
TGCGCCAGCAGCTTGGGGACTAGTCCCCCAGATACGCAGTATTTT